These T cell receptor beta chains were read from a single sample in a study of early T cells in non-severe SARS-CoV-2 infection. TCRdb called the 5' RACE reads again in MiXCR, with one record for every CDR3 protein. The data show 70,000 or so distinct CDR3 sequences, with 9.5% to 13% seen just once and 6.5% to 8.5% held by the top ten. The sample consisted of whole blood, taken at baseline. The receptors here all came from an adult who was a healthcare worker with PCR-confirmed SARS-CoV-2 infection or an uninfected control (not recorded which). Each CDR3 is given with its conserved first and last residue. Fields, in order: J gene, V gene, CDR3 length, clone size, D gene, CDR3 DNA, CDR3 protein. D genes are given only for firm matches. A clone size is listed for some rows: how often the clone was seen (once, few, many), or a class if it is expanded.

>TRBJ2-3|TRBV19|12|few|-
TGTGCCAGTAGTTCTCGATGGGATACGCAGTATTTT
CASSSRWDTQYF
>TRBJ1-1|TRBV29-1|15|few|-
TGCAGCTCAACGGGACGCCAACCCATGAACACTGAAGCTTTCTTT
CSSTGRQPMNTEAFF
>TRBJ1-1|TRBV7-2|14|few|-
TGTGCCAGCAGCTTAAATAGCATGAACACTGAAGCTTTCTTT
CASSLNSMNTEAFF
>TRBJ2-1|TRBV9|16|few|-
TGTGCCAGCAGCGGAGGCCGGGGGGCGACCTACAATGAGCAGTTCTTC
CASSGGRGATYNEQFF
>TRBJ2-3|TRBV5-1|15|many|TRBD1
TGCGCCAGCAGCTCAAGACAGGGCAACACAGATACGCAGTATTTT
CASSSRQGNTDTQYF
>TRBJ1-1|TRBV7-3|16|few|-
TGTGCCAGCAGCCCACACTCGGGCCTACAGAACACTGAAGCTTTCTTT
CASSPHSGLQNTEAFF
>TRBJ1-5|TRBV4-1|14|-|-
TGCGCCAGCAGCCAACCAGGGACCTATCAGCCCCAGCATTTT
CASSQPGTYQPQHF
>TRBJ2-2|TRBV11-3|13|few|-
TGTGCCAGCAGCAAAGGGGTCCACGGGGAGCTGTTTTTT
CASSKGVHGELFF
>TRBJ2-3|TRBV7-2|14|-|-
TGTGCCAGCAGCCCGACCCACGGCACAGATACGCAGTATTTT
CASSPTHGTDTQYF
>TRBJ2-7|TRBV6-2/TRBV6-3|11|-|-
TGTGCCACCCTCGGTGCCTACGAGCAGTACTTC
CATLGAYEQYF
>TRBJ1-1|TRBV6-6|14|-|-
TGTGCCAGCAGTTTCTTCGACAGAAACACTGAAGCTTTCTTT
CASSFFDRNTEAFF
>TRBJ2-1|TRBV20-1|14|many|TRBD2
TGCAGTGCTAGAGGACTAGCGGGTTACAATGAGCAGTTCTTC
CSARGLAGYNEQFF
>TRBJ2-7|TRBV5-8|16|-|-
TGTGCCAGCAGCCAAAGAACGGGTCCTGGGAGGTACGAGCAGTACTTC
CASSQRTGPGRYEQYF
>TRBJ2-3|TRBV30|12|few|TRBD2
TGTGCCTTAGCGGGGGGCTGGGATACGCAGTATTTT
CALAGGWDTQYF
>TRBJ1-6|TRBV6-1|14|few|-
TGTGCCAGCAGCCCGGGGGCCTTTGAATCACCCCTCCACTTT
CASSPGAFESPLHF
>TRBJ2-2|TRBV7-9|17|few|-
TGTGCCAGCAGCTTAGGGCGACAGGACCGGGGCACCGGGGAGCTGTTTTTT
CASSLGRQDRGTGELFF
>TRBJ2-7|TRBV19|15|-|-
TGTGCCAGTAGCCCAATGGTCGGGTCCTACTACGAGCAGTACTTC
CASSPMVGSYYEQYF
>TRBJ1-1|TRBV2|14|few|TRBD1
TGTGCCAGCAGCGGACAGGGACCGGACACTGAAGCTTTCTTT
CASSGQGPDTEAFF
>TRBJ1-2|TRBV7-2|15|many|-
TGTGCCAGCAGCCCATACGGACAAGCTAACTATGGCTACACCTTC
CASSPYGQANYGYTF
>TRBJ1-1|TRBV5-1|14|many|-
TGCGCCAGCAGCTCCGAATACGGGAACACTGAAGCTTTCTTT
CASSSEYGNTEAFF
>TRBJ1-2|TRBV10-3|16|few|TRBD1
TGTGCCATCAGTGAAGGTTTCAGGGGGGAAAACTATGGCTACACCTTC
CAISEGFRGENYGYTF
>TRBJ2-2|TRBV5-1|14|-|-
TGCGCCAGCAGTTCGGGGGATTGGGCCGGGGAGCTGTTTTTT
CASSSGDWAGELFF
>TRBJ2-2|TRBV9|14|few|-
TGTGCCAGCAGCGTAGGCGAAAGATCCGGGGAGCTGTTTTTT
CASSVGERSGELFF
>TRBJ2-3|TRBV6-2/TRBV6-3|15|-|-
TGTGCCAGCAGCCGCGCGCGGGCGTCCACAGATACGCAGTATTTT
CASSRARASTDTQYF
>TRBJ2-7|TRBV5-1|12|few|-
TGCGCCAGCAGGAGAGGTTGGGACGAGCAGTACTTC
CASRRGWDEQYF
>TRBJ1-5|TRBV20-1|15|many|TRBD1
TGCAGTGCTAGAGATGACAGGGGGCAGGGTCAGCCCCAGCATTTT
CSARDDRGQGQPQHF
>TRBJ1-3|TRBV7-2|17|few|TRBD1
TGTGCCAGCAGCCCCGGGACAGGGTATATCTCTGGAAACACCATATATTTT
CASSPGTGYISGNTIYF
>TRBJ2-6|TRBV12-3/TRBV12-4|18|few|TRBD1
TGTGCCAGCAGTTTGAGAGCCGGGACAGGGTCTGGGGCCAACGTCCTGACTTTC
CASSLRAGTGSGANVLTF
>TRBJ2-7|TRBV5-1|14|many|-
TGCGCCAGCAGCTTGGATGGGGGTAGCTACGAGCAGTACTTC
CASSLDGGSYEQYF
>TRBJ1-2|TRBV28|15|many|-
TGTGCCAGCAGTCCCCCGAATGGAGGGGCTGGTGGCTACACCTTC
CASSPPNGGAGGYTF
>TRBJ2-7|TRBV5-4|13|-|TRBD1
TGTGCCAGCAGCGCCGGACAGGGACGCGAGCAGTACTTC
CASSAGQGREQYF
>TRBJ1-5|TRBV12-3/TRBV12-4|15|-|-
TGTGCCAGCAGTGCGGACTCGAGGGGCAATCAGCCCCAGCATTTT
CASSADSRGNQPQHF
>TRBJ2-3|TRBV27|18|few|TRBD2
TGTGCCAGGGACCTGCAGCGGGGGGGACTTCCTAGCACAGATACGCAGTATTTT
CARDLQRGGLPSTDTQYF
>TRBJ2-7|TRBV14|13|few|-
TGTGCCAGCAGTCAAACAGCAGGGGCCGAGCAGTACTTC
CASSQTAGAEQYF
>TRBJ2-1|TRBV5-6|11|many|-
TGTGCCAGCAGGATAGCTAATGAGCAGTTCTTC
CASRIANEQFF
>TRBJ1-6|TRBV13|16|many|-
TGTGCCAGCAGCTTGAACAGCCTCTCCTATAATTCACCCCTCCACTTT
CASSLNSLSYNSPLHF
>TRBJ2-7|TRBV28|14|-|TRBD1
TGTGCCAGCAGTAGCAACAGGGGACCCTACGAGCAGTACTTC
CASSSNRGPYEQYF
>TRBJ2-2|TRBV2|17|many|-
TGTGCCAGCAGTGAAAAAGTGCCCGGGGGACCCACCGGGGAGCTGTTTTTT
CASSEKVPGGPTGELFF
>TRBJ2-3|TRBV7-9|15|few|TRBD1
TGTGCCAGCAGCCCGGGGACAGGGACCACAGATACGCAGTATTTT
CASSPGTGTTDTQYF
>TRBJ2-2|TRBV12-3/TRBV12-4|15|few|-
TGTGCCAGCACCCGGGGACGCCTAGGCACCGGGGAGCTGTTTTTT
CASTRGRLGTGELFF
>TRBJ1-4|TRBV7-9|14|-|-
TGTGCCAGCAGCTTAAGACAGGATAATGAAAAACTGTTTTTT
CASSLRQDNEKLFF
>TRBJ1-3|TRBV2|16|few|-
TGTGCCAGCAGTCTCGACGTTCAGAGCTCTGGAAACACCATATATTTT
CASSLDVQSSGNTIYF
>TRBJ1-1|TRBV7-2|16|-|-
TGTGCCAGCAGCTTACGAATTGGGGGATTTGGCACTGAAGCTTTCTTT
CASSLRIGGFGTEAFF
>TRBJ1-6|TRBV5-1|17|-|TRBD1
TGCGCCAGCAGCTTGGCCGACAGGGGCATGGATCATTCACCCCTCCACTTT
CASSLADRGMDHSPLHF
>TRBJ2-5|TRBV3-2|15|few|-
TGTGCCAGCAGCCAACCGACTAGAGTCCAAGAGACCCAGTACTTC
CASSQPTRVQETQYF
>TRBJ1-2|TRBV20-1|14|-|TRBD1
TGCAGTGCTAGATCGGGACAGGGAAACTATGGCTACACCTTC
CSARSGQGNYGYTF
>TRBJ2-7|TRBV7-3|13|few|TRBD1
TGTGCCAGCAGCCGGGACAGAGCCTACGAGCAGTACTTC
CASSRDRAYEQYF
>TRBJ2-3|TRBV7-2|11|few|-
TGTGCCAGCGGATCCACAGATACGCAGTATTTT
CASGSTDTQYF
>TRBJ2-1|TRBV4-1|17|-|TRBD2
TGCGCCAGCAGCCAAGAGAGGCGGGGGGATACGAGGTATGAGCAGTTCTTC
CASSQERRGDTRYEQFF
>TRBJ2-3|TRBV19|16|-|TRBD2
TGTGCCAGTAGTATACAGCGGGGGGGCGAGTTGGATACGCAGTATTTT
CASSIQRGGELDTQYF
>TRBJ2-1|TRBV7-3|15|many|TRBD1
TGTGCCAGCAGCGAAGGACAGGGAGTCTACAATGAGCAGTTCTTC
CASSEGQGVYNEQFF
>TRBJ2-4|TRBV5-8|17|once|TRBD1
TGTGCCAGCAGCTCTCCCGACAGGGTACTAGCCAAAAACATTCAGTACTTC
CASSSPDRVLAKNIQYF
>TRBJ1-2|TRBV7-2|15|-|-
TGTGCCAGCAGCCCCTGGGACGCCGGAGGCTATGGCTACACCTTC
CASSPWDAGGYGYTF
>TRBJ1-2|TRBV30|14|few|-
TGTGCCTGGAGCCGGACAGACAAAAACTATGGCTACACCTTC
CAWSRTDKNYGYTF
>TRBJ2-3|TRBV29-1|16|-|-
TGCAGCGTTGCTGGCCTGCAGGGTGACGGTACAGATACGCAGTATTTT
CSVAGLQGDGTDTQYF
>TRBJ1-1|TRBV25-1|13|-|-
TGTGCCAGCAGTGATCGAATTGACACTGAAGCTTTCTTT
CASSDRIDTEAFF
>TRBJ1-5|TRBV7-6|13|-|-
TGTGCCAGCAGCTTACATGGGTCTCAGCCCCAGCATTTT
CASSLHGSQPQHF